The T cell receptor (beta chain) described here comes from a study of CD4 T cells in relation to SARS-CoV-2 and coronaviruses. Before the COVID-19 pandemic, during about 2011-2019, CD4+ T cells were taken from unexposed donors. CD4+ T cells were isolated from the cells after more than 8 days of culture. Unexposed-donor CD4+ T cells were probed with SARS-CoV-2 S/N and four cold-coronavirus spikes, cells permitting. The CDR3 extends over 15 amino acids. The junction had 5 bases not matched to a gene; V was cut back by 4 bases and J by 6 bases. Germline V lookup: CDR1 SGHVS, CDR2 FNYEAQ. Data came from immunoSEQ multiplex PCR; TCRdb stores just in-frame clones and leaves some out. The table includes around 25,000 clones, less than 75% detected once. Note on this clone: Antigen unknown.

The sequence derives from a human donor in good health. The sequenced material came from CD4+ T cells from PBMCs, cultured in vitro. V usage is TRBV7-6 and J usage is TRBJ2-2; 10 bases match TRBD2. CDR3 residues: CASSSSSGSSGELFF. In DNA, the CDR3 is TGTGCCAGCAGCTCGTCTAGCGGGAGCTCCGGGGAGCTGTTTTTT.